The text below deals with one T cell receptor (beta chain). Clones were read by immunoSEQ multiplex PCR, and TCRdb kept only the in-frame ones, dropping some. The profile shows more than 110,000 clones, around 89% of them singletons. The data originate from a study of blood T cell repertoires in COVID-19. The CDR3 length is 14 residues. Per the germline V gene, CDR1 is GTSNPN and CDR2 is SVGIG (reference sequence). Trimming shortened V by 2 bases and J by 4 bases, and 14 bases separated the two germline ends. V and J are TRBV30 and TRBJ1-1; unclear D gene. The source is a woman of 80 years or more with acute or convalescent COVID-19. Sequencing was carried out using peripheral blood. The CDR3 DNA sequence: TGTGCCTGGAGTCACGGAGATTACGCCACTGAAGCTTTCTTT. Its translation is CAWSHGDYATEAFF.